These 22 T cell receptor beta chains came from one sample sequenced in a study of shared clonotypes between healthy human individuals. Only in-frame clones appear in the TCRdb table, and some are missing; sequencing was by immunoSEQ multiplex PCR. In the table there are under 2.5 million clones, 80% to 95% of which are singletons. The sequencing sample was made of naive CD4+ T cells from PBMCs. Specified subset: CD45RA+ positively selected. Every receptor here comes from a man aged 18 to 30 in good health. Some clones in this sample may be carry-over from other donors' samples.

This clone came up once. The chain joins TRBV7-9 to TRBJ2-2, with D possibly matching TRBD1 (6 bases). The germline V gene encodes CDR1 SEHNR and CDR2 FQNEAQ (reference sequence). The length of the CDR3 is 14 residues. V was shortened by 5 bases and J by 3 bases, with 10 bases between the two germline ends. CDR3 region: CASSANRDTGELFF. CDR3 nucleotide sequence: TGTGCCAGCAGCGCAAACAGGGACACCGGGGAGCTGTTTTTT.

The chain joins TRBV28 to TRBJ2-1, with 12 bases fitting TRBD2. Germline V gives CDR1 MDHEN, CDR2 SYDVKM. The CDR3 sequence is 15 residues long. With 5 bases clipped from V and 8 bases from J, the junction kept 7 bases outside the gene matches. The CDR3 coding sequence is TGTGCCAGCAGTCCCGAGACTAGCGGGAGCGATGAGCAGTTCTTC. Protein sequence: CASSPETSGSDEQFF. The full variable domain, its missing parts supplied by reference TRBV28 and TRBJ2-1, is DVKVTQSSRYLVKRTGEKVFLECVQDMDHENMFWYRQDPGLGLRLIYFSYDVKMKEKGDIPEGYSVSREKKERFSLILESASTNQTSMYLCASSPETSGSDEQFFGPGTRLTVL.

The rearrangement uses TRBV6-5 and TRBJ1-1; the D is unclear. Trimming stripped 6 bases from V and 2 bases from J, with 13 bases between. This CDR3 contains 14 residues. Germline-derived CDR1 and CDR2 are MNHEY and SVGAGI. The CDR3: CASSPSSANTEAFF. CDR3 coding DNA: TGTGCCAGCAGCCCCAGCTCAGCCAACACTGAAGCTTTCTTT.

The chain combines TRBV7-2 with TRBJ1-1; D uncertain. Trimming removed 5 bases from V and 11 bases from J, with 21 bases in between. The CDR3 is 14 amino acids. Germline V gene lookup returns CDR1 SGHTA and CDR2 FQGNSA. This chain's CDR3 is CASSIWGAPEYAFF. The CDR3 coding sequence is TGTGCCAGCAGCATTTGGGGTGCCCCTGAATATGCTTTCTTT.

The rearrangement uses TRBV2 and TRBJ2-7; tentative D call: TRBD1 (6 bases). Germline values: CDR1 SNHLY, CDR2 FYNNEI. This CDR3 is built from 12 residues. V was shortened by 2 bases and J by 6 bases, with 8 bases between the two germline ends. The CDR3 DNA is TGTGCCAGCAGTGAACCCAGGGGCGAGCAGTACTTC. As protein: CASSEPRGEQYF.

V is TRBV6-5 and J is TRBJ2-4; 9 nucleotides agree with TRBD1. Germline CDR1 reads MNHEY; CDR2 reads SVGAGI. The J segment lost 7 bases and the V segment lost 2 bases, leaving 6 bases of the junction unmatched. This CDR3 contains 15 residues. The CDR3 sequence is CASSYRRDRANIQYF. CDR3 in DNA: TGTGCCAGCAGTTACCGTCGGGACAGGGCTAACATTCAGTACTTC.

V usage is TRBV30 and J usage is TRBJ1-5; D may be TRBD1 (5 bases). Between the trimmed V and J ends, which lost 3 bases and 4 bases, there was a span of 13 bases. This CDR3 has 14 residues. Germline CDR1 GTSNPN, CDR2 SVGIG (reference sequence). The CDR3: CAWSTGTENQPQHF. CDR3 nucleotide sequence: TGTGCCTGGAGCACCGGGACGGAGAATCAGCCCCAGCATTTT. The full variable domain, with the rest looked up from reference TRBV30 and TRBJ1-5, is SQTIHQWPATLVQPVGSPLSLECTVEGTSNPNLYWYRQAAGRGLQLLFYSVGIGQISSEVPQNLSASRPQDRQFILSSKKLLLSDSGFYLCAWSTGTENQPQHFGDGTRLSIL.

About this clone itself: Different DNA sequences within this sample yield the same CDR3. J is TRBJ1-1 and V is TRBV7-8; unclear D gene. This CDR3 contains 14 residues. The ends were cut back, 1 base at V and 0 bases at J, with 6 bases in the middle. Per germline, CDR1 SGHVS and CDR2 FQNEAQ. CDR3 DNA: TGTGCCAGCAGCTTAGTACACCTGAACACTGAAGCTTTCTTT. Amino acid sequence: CASSLVHLNTEAFF. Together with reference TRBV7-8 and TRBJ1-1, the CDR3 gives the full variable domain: GAGVSQSPRYKVAKRGQDVALRCDPISGHVSLFWYQQALGQGPEFLTYFQNEAQLDKSGLPSDRFFAERPEGSVSTLKIQRTQQEDSAVYLCASSLVHLNTEAFFGQGTRLTVV.

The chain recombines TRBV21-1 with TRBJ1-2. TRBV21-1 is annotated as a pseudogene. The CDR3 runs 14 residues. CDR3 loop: CASTRVQNVYGYTF. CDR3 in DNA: TGTGCCAGCACCCGGGTCCAAAACGTCTATGGCTACACCTTC.

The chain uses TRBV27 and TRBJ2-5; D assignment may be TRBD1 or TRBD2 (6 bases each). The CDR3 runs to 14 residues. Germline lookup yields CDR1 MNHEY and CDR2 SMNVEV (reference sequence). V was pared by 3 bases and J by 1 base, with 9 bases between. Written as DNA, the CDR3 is TGTGCCAGCAGTTTCTGGGGGGCCCAAGAGACCCAGTACTTC. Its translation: CASSFWGAQETQYF.

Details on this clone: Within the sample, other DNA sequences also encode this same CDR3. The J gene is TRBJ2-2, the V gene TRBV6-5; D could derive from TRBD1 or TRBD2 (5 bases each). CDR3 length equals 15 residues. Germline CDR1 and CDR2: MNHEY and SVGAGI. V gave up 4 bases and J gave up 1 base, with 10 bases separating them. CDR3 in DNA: TGTGCCAGCAGTTCGACGGGACGGAACACCGGGGAGCTGTTTTTT. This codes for CASSSTGRNTGELFF.

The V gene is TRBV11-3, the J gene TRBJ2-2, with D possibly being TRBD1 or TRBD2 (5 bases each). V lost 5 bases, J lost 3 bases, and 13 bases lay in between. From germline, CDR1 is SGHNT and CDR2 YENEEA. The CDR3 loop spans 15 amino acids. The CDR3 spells CASSPGTVHTGELFF. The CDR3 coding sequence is TGTGCCAGCAGCCCAGGGACGGTTCACACCGGGGAGCTGTTTTTT.

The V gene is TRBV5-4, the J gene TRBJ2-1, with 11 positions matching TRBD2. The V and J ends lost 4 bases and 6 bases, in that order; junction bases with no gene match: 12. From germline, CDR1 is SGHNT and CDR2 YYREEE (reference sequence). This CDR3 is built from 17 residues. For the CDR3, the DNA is TGTGCCAGCAGCCGGGCCCTAGTAGCGGGAGGGCCCAATGAGCAGTTCTTC. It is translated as CASSRALVAGGPNEQFF.

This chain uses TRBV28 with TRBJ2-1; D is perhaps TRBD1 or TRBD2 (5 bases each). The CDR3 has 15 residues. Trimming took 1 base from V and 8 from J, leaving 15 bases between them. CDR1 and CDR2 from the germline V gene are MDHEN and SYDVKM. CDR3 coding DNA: TGTGCCAGCAGTTTATCGGTGCCAGGGCGGGATGAGCAGTTCTTC. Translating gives CASSLSVPGRDEQFF.

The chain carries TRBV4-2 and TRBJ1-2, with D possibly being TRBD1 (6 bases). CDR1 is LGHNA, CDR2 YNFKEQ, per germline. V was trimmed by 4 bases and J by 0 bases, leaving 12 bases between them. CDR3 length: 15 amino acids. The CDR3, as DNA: TGTGCCAGCAGCCGGGCAGGGGAGACTAACTATGGCTACACCTTC. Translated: CASSRAGETNYGYTF.

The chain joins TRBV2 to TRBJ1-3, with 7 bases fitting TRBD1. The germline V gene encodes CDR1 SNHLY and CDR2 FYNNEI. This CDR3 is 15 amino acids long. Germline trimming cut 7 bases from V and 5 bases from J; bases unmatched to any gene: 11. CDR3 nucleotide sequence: TGTGCCAGCACCCCGGACAGGACCGGGAGAAACACCATATATTTT. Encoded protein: CASTPDRTGRNTIYF.

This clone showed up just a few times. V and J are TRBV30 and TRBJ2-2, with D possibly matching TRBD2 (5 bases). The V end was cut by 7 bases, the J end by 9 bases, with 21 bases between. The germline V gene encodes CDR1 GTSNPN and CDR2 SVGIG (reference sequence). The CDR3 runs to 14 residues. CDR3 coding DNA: TGTGCCTTGGTCGGAGTGGGGAGAGTCCGGGAGCTGTTTTTT. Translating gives CALVGVGRVRELFF.

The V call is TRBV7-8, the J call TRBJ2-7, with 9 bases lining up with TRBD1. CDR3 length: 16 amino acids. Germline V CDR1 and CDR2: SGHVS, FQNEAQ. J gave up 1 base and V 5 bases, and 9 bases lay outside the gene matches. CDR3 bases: TGTGCCAGCAGCGAGGACGTGACAGGGGGATCCTACGAGCAGTACTTC. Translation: CASSEDVTGGSYEQYF.

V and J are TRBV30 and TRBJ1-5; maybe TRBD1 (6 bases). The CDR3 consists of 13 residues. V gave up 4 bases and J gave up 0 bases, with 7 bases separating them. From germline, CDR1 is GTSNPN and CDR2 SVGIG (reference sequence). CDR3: CAWTTGSNQPQHF. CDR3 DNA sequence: TGTGCCTGGACGACAGGTAGCAATCAGCCCCAGCATTTT.

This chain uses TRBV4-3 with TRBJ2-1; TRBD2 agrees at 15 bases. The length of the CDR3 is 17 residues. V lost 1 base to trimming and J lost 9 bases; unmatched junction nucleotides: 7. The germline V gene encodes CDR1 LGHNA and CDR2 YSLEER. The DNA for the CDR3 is TGCGCCAGCAGCCAAGTAGGGACTAGCGGGAGGAGGGGTGAGCAGTTCTTC. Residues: CASSQVGTSGRRGEQFF.

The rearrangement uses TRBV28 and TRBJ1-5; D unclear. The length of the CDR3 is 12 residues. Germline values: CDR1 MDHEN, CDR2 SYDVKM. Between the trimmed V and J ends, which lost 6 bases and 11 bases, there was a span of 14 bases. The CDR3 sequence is CASSPRSRAQHF. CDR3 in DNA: TGTGCCAGCAGCCCTAGGTCTAGGGCCCAGCATTTT. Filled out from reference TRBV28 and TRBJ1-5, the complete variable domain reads DVKVTQSSRYLVKRTGEKVFLECVQDMDHENMFWYRQDPGLGLRLIYFSYDVKMKEKGDIPEGYSVSREKKERFSLILESASTNQTSMYLCASSPRSRAQHFGDGTRLSIL.

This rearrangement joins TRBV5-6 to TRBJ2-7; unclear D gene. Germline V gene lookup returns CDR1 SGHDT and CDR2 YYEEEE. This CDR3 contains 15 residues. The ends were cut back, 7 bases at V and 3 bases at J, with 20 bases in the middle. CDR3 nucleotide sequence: TGTGCCAGCGCTCAAGTCACCCGATACATCTACGAGCAGTACTTC. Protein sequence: CASAQVTRYIYEQYF.